These T cell receptor beta chains were read from a single sample in a study of early T cells in non-severe SARS-CoV-2 infection. TCRdb fed the 5' RACE reads into MiXCR, producing one record per CDR3 protein. This sample carries around 70,000 distinct CDR3 sequences, approximately 9.2% of them seen once, and the ten largest clones take approximately 3%. Sequenced material: whole blood. The origin of the receptors is an adult who was a healthcare worker with PCR-confirmed SARS-CoV-2 infection or an uninfected control (not recorded which). The CDR3 runs from the conserved cysteine through the conserved F or W. The D gene is left open where the match is weak. Clone size appears in some rows only: once, few, many, or a class for an expanded clone.

- TRBJ1-1 - TRBV20-1 CSARDRKVWNTEAFF TGCAGTGCTAGAGATCGGAAGGTGTGGAACACTGAAGCTTTCTTT
many TRBJ2-5 TRBD2 TRBV15 CATSRDITSGTQYF TGTGCCACCAGCAGAGATATAACTAGCGGGACCCAGTACTTC
- TRBJ1-4 - TRBV11-2 CASSPNGADEKLFF TGTGCCAGCAGCCCGAACGGGGCCGATGAAAAACTGTTTTTT
few TRBJ1-5 - TRBV5-5 CASSLGSRMDQPQHF TGTGCCAGCAGCTTGGGCAGTAGGATGGATCAGCCCCAGCATTTT
many TRBJ2-3 - TRBV12-3/TRBV12-4 CASSVTRDTQYF TGTGCCAGCAGTGTTACCAGGGATACGCAGTATTTT
- TRBJ1-5 TRBD1 TRBV16 CASSQGRGDNQPQHF TGTGCCAGCAGCCAGGGCAGGGGGGACAATCAGCCCCAGCATTTT
few TRBJ1-1 - TRBV29-1 CSVGQMNTEAFF TGCAGCGTTGGGCAGATGAACACTGAAGCTTTCTTT
- TRBJ2-3 - TRBV27 CASSHAGGAPQGGFLTDTQYF TGTGCCAGCAGCCATGCTGGGGGTGCACCGCAGGGTGGATTTCTCACAGATACGCAGTATTTT
few TRBJ2-7 TRBD2 TRBV5-6 CASSFGGRSSYEQYF TGTGCCAGCAGCTTCGGGGGGAGAAGCTCCTACGAGCAGTACTTC
few TRBJ2-3 - TRBV7-3 CASSLEGLLTDTQYF TGTGCCAGCAGCTTGGAGGGCCTCCTCACAGATACGCAGTATTTT
few TRBJ2-1 - TRBV20-1 CSASGRRGISSYNEQFF TGCAGTGCTAGTGGGCGGCGGGGAATTAGCTCCTACAATGAGCAGTTCTTC
- TRBJ2-2 TRBD1 TRBV11-3 CASSFPRGQGGTGELFF TGTGCCAGCAGCTTCCCCCGGGGACAGGGCGGCACCGGGGAGCTGTTTTTT
many TRBJ1-3 - TRBV5-6 CASSGRDTSGNTIYF TGTGCCAGCAGCGGCCGGGACACTTCTGGAAACACCATATATTTT
many TRBJ1-1 - TRBV20-1 CSARVNSENTEAFF TGCAGTGCTAGAGTGAACTCAGAGAACACTGAAGCTTTCTTT
many TRBJ1-2 - TRBV29-1 CSVESPHGYTF TGCAGCGTTGAATCCCCCCATGGCTACACCTTC
few TRBJ1-5 - TRBV10-1 CASEHDGSNQPQHF TGCGCCAGCGAACATGACGGGAGCAATCAGCCCCAGCATTTT
many TRBJ1-6 - TRBV20-1 CSASDPIQFGSYNSPLHF TGCAGTGCTAGCGATCCCATACAGTTCGGCTCCTATAATTCACCCCTCCACTTT
many TRBJ2-1 - TRBV7-3 CASSPGSSYNEQFF TGTGCCAGCAGCCCGGGGAGCTCCTACAATGAGCAGTTCTTC
few TRBJ2-2 - TRBV29-1 CSVGTSITGELFF TGCAGCGTTGGTACGTCAATCACCGGGGAGCTGTTTTTT